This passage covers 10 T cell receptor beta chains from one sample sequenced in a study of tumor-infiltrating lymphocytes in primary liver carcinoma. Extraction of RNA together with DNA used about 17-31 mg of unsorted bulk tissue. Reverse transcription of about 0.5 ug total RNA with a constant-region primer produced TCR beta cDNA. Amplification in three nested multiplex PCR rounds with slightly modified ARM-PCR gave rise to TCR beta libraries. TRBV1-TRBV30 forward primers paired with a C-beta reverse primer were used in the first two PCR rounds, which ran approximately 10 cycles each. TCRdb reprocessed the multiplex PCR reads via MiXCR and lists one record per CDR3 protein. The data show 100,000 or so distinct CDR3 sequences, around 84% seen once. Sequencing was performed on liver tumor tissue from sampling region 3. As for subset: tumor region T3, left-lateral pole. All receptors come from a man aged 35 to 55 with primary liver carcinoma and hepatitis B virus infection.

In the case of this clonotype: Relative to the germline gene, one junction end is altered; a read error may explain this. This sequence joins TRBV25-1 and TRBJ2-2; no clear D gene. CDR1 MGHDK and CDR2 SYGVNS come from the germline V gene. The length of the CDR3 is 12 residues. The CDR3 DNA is TGTGCCAGGAGTAAGCCCACCGGTGAGCTGTTTTTT. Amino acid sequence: CARSKPTGELFF.

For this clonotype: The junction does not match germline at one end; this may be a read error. CDR3 sequence: CASSFWVGSGMALKINTQYF. The CDR3 DNA reads as TGTGCCAGCAGCTTTTGGGTTGGATCCGGGATGGCCCTAAAGATAAATACACAGTATTTT. The chain recombines TRBV7-8 with TRBJ2-3; perhaps TRBD2 as D (5 bases). This CDR3 comprises 20 residues. Germline V gene data show CDR1 as SGHVS and CDR2 as FQNEAQ.

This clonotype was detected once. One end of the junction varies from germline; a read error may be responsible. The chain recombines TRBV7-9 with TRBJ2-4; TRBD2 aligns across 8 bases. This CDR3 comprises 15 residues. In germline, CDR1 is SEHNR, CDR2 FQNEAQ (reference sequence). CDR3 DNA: TGTGCTAGCAGCTTCGCGGGAGGCCCGGGAAACAATCAGTACTTC. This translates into CASSFAGGPGNNQYF. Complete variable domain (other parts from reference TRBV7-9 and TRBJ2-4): DTGVSQNPRHKITKRGQNVTFRCDPISEHNRLYWYRQTLGQGPEFLTYFQNEAQLEKSRLLSDRFSAERPKGSFSTLEIQRTEQGDSAMYLCASSFAGGPGNNQYFGAGTRLSVL.

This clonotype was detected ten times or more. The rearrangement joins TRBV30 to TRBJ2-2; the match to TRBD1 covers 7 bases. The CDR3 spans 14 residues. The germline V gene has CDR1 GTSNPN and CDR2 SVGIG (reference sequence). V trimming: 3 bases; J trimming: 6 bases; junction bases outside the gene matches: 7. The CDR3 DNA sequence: TGTGCCTGGAGCACAGGGGATTTTGCCGGGGAGCTGTTTTTT. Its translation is CAWSTGDFAGELFF.

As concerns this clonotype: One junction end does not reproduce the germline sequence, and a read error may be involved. The CDR3 DNA reads TGCAGCGTTAGACTAGCGGGAGGGTTCTACTATGAGCAGTTGTTC. Translated: CSVRLAGGFYYEQLF. The chain has TRBV29-1 and TRBJ2-1, with TRBD2 identical over 14 bases. Germline V gives CDR1 SQVTM, CDR2 ANQGSEA. The CDR3 totals 15 residues.

The chain's CDR3 is CADSIMDTNEKLFF. CDR3 DNA: TGTGCCGACAGTATAATGGACACTAATGAAAAACTGTTTTTT. V usage is TRBV6-1 and J usage is TRBJ1-4, with D possibly being TRBD1 (5 bases). The CDR3 is made up of 14 amino acids. Germline CDR1 reads MNHNS; CDR2 reads SASEGT. With 11 bases removed from V and 2 bases from J, the gap between germline ends came to 15 bases.

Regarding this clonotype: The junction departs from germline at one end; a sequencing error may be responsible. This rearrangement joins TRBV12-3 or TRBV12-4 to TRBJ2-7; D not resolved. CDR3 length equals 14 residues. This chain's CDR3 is CVSSPRGEPYDQYF. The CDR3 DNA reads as TGTGTCAGCAGTCCCCGTGGCGAACCATACGATCAGTACTTC.

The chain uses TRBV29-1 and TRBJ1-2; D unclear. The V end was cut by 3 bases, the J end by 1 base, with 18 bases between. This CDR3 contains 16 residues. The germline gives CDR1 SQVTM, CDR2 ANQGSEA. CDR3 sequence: CSVDGSWTNSNYGYTF. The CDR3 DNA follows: TGCAGCGTTGATGGCTCATGGACTAATAGTAACTATGGCTACACCTTC.

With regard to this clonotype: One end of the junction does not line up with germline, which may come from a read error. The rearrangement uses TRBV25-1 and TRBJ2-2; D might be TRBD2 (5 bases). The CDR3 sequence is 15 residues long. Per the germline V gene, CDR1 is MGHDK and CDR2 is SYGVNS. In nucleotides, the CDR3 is TGTGGCAGTTCAAGTAGCGTACTGAACACCGGGAAGCTGTTTTTT. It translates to CGSSSSVLNTGKLFF.

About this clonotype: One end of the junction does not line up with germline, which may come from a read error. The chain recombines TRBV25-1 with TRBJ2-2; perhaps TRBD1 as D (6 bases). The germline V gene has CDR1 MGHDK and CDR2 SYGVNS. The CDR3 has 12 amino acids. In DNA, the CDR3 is TGTGCCTGTGGGGGCAGAGCTGGGGACCTGTTTTTT. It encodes CACGGRAGDLFF.